In its sample, the clone carrying this T cell receptor (beta chain) was seen once. The data stem from a study of blood T cell repertoires in COVID-19. Repertoires were generated with immunoSEQ multiplex PCR, while TCRdb's copy carries only in-frame clones and drops some. Here the sample spans 240,000 or so clones, 70% to 75% being singletons. The V gene's germline CDR1 is MNHNY and CDR2 SVGAGI (reference sequence). V trimming: 6 bases; J trimming: 4 bases; junction bases outside the gene matches: 10. The CDR3 runs to 16 residues. The sequence derives from a woman aged 80 or over with acute or convalescent COVID-19. The chain employs TRBV6-6 and TRBJ1-1, with 11 positions matching TRBD1. Sequencing was carried out using peripheral blood. In nucleotides, the CDR3 is TGTGCCAGCAGGATAACTTACGGGACAGGGGGCACTGAAGCTTTCTTT. This sequence encodes CASRITYGTGGTEAFF.